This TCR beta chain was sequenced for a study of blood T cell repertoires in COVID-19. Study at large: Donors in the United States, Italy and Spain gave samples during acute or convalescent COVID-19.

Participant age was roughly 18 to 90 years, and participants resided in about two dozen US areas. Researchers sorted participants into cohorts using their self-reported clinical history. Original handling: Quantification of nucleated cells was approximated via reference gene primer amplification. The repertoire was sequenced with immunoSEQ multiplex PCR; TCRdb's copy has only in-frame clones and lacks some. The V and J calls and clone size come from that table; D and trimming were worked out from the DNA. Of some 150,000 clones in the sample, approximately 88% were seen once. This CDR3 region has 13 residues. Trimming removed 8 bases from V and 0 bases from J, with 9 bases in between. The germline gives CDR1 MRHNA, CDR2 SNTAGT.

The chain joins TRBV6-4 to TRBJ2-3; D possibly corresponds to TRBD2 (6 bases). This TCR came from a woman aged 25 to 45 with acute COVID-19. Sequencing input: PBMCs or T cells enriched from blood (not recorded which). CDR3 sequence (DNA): TGTGCCAGCGGTAGCGGTAGCACAGATACGCAGTATTTT. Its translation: CASGSGSTDTQYF.